This T cell receptor (beta chain) came from a study of cytotoxic CD8 clonotypes in ibrutinib-treated CLL. With cryopreserved PBMCs as the source, about 2.2 micrograms of genomic DNA went to TCR beta libraries. Comment on this clone: Its specificity is not known.

The germline V gene has CDR1 SGDLS and CDR2 YYNGEE. The CDR3 has 15 residues. Trimming took 2 bases from V and 5 from J; bases not matched to a gene: 4. The study's findings and limits: Public clonotypes were uncommon and contracted or stayed stable on treatment.

Produced via immunoSEQ multiplex PCR; TCRdb's table is partial and in-frame only. The sample holds roughly 30,000 clones, about three quarters seen once. The starting material was PBMCs, obtained after 36 months of ibrutinib treatment. This TCR derives from a human donor with chronic lymphocytic leukemia. The V call is TRBV9, the J call TRBJ2-2, with 9 bases lining up with TRBD1. This CDR3 reads CASSVGQGFTGELFF. CDR3 DNA sequence: TGTGCCAGCAGCGTCGGACAGGGGTTTACCGGGGAGCTGTTTTTT.